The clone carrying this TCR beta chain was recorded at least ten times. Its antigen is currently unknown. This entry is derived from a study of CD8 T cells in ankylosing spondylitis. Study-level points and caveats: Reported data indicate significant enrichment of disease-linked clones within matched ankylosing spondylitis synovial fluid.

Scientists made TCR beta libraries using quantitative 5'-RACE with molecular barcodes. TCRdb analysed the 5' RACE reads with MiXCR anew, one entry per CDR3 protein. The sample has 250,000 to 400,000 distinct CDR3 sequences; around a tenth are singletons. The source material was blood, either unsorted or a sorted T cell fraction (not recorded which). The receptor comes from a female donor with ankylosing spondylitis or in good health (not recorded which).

CDR3 DNA: TGTGCCAGCAGCTCCGACGGGACTAACACCGGGGAGCTGTTTTTT. Residues: CASSSDGTNTGELFF. This rearrangement joins TRBV7-3 to TRBJ2-2; tentative D call: TRBD2 (6 bases). CDR1 and CDR2 (germline): SGHTA, FQGTGA. Trimming left V 4 bases short and J 2 bases short, with 11 bases between. This CDR3 has 15 amino acids.